At least ten counts were recorded for the clone carrying this T cell receptor (beta chain). Its specificity is not known. The sample comes from a study of metastatic and nonmetastatic thyroid tumors. Overall study context: Repertoires from malignant and benign thyroid patients were compared across blood and tumor or nodule tissue.

Regarding the study as a whole: Benign nodules were reported to have significantly lower TCR beta diversity than malignant thyroid tumors, in blood and tumor.

Treatment of any kind had been given to no patient before thyroid surgery. V was trimmed by 1 base and J by 3 bases, leaving 9 bases between them. The germline V gene encodes CDR1 LNHDA and CDR2 SQIVND (reference sequence). CDR3 length equals 14 residues. In the study's own analysis: Building a distant-metastasis classifier for papillary thyroid cancer drew on CDR3 differences across clinicopathological groups. TCRdb reprocessed the PCR reads using MiXCR. The V and J calls come from TCRdb's annotation, not from the publication. The repertoire includes more than 25,000 clones, 6% to 9.5% of them detected once, and around two fifths sits in the top ten.

This receptor was obtained from a female donor with papillary thyroid cancer or a benign thyroid nodule (not recorded which). Some clones in this sample may be carry-over from other donors' samples. This chain uses TRBV19 with TRBJ1-1, with D perhaps TRBD1 (5 bases). The sample consisted of blood. The CDR3 DNA follows: TGTGCCAGTAGTATAGTCTCCAGGGACACTGAAGCTTTCTTT. Its translation: CASSIVSRDTEAFF. The full variable domain, in which reference TRBV19 and TRBJ1-1 provide the parts outside the CDR3, is DGGITQSPKYLFRKEGQNVTLSCEQNLNHDAMYWYRQDPGQGLRLIYYSQIVNDFQKGDIAEGYSVSREKKESFPLTVTSAQKNPTAFYLCASSIVSRDTEAFFGQGTRLTVV.